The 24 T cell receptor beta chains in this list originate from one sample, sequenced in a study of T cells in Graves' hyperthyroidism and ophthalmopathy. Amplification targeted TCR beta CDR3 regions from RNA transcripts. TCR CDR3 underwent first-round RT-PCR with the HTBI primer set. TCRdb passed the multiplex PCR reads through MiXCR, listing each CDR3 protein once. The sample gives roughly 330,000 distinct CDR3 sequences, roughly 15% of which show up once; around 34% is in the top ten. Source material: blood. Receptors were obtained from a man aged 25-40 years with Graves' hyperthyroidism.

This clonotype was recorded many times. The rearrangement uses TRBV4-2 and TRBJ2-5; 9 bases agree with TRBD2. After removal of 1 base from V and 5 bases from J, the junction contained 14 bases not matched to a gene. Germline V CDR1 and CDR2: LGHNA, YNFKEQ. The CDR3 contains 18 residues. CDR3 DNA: TGTGCCAGCAGCCAAGGGGATGGGAGTAGCGGGAGCGGCGAGACCCAGTACTTC. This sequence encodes CASSQGDGSSGSGETQYF.

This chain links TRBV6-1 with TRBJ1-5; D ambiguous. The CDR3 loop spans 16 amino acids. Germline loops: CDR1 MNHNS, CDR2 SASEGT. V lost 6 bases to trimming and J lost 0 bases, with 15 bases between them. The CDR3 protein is CASSPLGPNSNQPQHF. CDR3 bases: TGTGCCAGCAGCCCTCTTGGACCTAATAGCAATCAGCCCCAGCATTTT.

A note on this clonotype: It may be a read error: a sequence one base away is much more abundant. CDR3 sequence: CASSWGLGYEQFF. The CDR3 DNA sequence: TGTGCCAGCAGCTGGGGGTTGGGCTACGAGCAGTTCTTC. The chain has TRBV7-9 and TRBJ2-7; D might be TRBD1 or TRBD2, each matching 5 bases. Gene TRBJ2-1 matches the end of the DNA better, so the J call may be wrong. Germline V CDR1 and CDR2: SEHNR, FQNEAQ (reference sequence). The CDR3 extends over 13 amino acids.

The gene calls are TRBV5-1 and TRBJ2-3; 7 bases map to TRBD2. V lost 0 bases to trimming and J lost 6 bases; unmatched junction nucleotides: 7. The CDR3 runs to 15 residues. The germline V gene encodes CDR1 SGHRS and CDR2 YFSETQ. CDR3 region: CASSLAGGLVDTQYF. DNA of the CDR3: TGCGCCAGCAGCTTGGCGGGAGGCTTGGTGGATACGCAGTATTTT. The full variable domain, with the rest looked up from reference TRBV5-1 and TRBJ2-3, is KAGVTQTPRYLIKTRGQQVTLSCSPISGHRSVSWYQQTPGQGLQFLFEYFSETQRNKGNFPGRFSGRQFSNSRSEMNVSTLELGDSALYLCASSLAGGLVDTQYFGPGTRLTVL.

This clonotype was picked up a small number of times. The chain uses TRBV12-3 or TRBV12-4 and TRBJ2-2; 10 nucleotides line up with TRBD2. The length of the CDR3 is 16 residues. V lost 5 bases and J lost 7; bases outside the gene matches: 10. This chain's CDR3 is CASSGDLAGVRGELFF. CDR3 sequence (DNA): TGTGCCAGCAGTGGAGACCTAGCGGGAGTCCGCGGGGAGCTGTTTTTT.

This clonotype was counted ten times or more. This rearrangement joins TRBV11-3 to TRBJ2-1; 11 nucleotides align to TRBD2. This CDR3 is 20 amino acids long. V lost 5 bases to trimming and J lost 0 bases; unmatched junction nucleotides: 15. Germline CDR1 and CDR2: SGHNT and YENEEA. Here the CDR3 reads CASSPGWTHLAGGSYNEQFF. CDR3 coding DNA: TGTGCCAGCAGCCCCGGCTGGACACACCTAGCGGGAGGCTCCTACAATGAGCAGTTCTTC.

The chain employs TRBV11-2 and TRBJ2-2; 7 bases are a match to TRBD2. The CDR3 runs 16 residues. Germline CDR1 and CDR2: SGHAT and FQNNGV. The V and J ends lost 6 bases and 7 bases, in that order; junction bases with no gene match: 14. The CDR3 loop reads CASRLLLSGLSGELFF. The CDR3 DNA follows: TGTGCCAGCAGGTTACTCCTTAGCGGGCTTAGCGGGGAGCTGTTTTTT.

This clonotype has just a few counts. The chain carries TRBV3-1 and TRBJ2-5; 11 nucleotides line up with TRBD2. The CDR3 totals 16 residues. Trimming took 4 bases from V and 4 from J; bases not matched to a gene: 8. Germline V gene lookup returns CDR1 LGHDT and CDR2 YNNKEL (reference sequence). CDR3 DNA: TGTGCCAGCAGCCGAAGCTTAGCGGGAGGGCCAGAGACCCAGTACTTC. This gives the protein CASSRSLAGGPETQYF.

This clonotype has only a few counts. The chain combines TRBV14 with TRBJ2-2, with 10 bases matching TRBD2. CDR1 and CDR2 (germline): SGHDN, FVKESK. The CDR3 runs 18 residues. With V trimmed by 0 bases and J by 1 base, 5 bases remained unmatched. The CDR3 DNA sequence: TGTGCCAGCAGCCAAGATCTAGCGGGAGCCCAGAACACCGGGGAGCTGTTTTTT. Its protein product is CASSQDLAGAQNTGELFF. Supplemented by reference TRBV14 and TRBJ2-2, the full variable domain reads EAGVTQFPSHSVIEKGQTVTLRCDPISGHDNLYWYRRVMGKEIKFLLHFVKESKQDESGMPNNRFLAERTGGTYSTLKVQPAELEDSGVYFCASSQDLAGAQNTGELFFGEGSRLTVL.

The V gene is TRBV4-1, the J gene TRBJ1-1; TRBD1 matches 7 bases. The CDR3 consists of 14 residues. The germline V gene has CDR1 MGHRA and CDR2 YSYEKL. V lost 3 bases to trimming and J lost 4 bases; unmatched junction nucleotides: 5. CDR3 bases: TGCGCCAGCAGCCAGGTACAGGGGATCACTGAAGCTTTCTTT. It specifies CASSQVQGITEAFF.

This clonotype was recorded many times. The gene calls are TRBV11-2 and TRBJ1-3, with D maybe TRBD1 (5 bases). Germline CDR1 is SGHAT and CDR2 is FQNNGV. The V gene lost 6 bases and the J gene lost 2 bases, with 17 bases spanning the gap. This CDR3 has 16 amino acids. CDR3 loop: CASRPRRGPTGNTIYF. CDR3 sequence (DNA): TGTGCCAGCAGGCCAAGGCGGGGACCTACTGGAAACACCATATATTTT. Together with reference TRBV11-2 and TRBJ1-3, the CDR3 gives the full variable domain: EAGVAQSPRYKIIEKRQSVAFWCNPISGHATLYWYQQILGQGPKLLIQFQNNGVVDDSQLPKDRFSAERLKGVDSTLKIQPAKLEDSAVYLCASRPRRGPTGNTIYFGEGSWLTVV.

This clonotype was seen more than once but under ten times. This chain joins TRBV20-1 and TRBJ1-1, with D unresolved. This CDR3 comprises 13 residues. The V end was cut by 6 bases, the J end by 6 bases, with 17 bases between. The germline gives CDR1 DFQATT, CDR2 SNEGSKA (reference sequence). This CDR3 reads CSANANRPAEAFF. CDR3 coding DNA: TGCAGTGCCAACGCCAACCGGCCGGCTGAAGCTTTCTTT.

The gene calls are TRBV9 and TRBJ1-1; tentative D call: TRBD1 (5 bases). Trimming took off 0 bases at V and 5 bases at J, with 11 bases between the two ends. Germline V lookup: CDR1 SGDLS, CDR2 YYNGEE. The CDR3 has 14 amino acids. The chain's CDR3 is CASSVEGWGTEAFF. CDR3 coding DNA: TGTGCCAGCAGCGTAGAAGGGTGGGGGACTGAAGCTTTCTTT.

CDR3 in DNA: TGTGCCAGCAGGACAGGGGGGTTTACGCTCAAGACCGGGGAGCTGTTTTTT. Translated, it gives CASRTGGFTLKTGELFF. The V gene is TRBV13, the J gene TRBJ2-2, with TRBD1 matching over 9 bases. Losses at the gene ends were 6 bases for V and 5 bases for J; bases not matched to a gene: 13. Germline V lookup: CDR1 PRHDT, CDR2 FYEKMQ (reference sequence). This CDR3 spans 17 amino acids.

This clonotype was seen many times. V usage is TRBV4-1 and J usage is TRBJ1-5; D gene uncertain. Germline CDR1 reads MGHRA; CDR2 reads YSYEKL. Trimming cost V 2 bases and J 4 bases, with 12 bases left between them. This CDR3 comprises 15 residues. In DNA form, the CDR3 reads TGCGCCAGCAGCCAAACCCCCAACCCGAATCAGCCCCAGCATTTT. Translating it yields CASSQTPNPNQPQHF.

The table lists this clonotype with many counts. CDR3 nucleotides: TGTGCCAGCTCACCCCAGACTACTAGTTCGTTCTTC. Translating it yields CASSPQTTSSFF. This sequence joins TRBV18 and TRBJ2-1, with D possibly matching TRBD2 (5 bases). CDR1 is KGHSH and CDR2 is LQKENI in the germline V gene. Between the trimmed V and J ends, which lost 3 bases and 15 bases, there was a span of 15 bases. This CDR3 spans 12 amino acids.

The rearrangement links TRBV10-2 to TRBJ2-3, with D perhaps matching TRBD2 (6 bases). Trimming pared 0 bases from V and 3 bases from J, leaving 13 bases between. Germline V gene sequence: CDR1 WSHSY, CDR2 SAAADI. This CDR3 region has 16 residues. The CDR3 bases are TGCGCCAGCAGTGAGTCCGGGCGGGACCTGACAGATACGCAGTATTTT. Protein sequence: CASSESGRDLTDTQYF.

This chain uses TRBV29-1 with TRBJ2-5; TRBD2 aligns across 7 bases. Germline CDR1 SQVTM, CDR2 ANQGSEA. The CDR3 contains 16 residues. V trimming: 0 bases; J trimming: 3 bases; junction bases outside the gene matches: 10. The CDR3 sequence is CSVEDLGRGIEETQYF. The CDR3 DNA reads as TGCAGCGTTGAAGACTTAGGGCGGGGGATTGAAGAGACCCAGTACTTC.

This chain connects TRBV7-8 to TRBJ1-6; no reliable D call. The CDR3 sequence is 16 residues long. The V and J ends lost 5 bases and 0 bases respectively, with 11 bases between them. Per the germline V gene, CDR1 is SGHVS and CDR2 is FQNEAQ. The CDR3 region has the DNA TGTGCCAGCAGCCCCCGCGGCAACTCCTATAATTCACCCCTCCACTTT. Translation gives CASSPRGNSYNSPLHF.

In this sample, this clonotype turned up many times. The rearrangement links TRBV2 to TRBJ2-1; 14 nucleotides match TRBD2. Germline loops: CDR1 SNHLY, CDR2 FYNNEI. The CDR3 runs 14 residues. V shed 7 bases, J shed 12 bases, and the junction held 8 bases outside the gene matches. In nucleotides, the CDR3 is TGTGCCAGCATGCTAGGACTAGCGGGAGGAGTGCAGTTCTTC. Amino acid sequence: CASMLGLAGGVQFF.

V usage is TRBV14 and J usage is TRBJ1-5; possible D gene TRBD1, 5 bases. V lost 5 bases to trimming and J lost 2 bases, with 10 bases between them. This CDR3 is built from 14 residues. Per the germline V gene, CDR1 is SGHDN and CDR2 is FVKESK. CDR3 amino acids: CASSGGDRNQPQHF. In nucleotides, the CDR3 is TGTGCCAGCAGCGGCGGGGACCGCAATCAGCCCCAGCATTTT.

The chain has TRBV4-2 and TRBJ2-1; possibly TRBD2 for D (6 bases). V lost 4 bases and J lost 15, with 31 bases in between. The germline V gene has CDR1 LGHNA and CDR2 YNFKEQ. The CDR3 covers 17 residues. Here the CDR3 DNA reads TGTGCCAGCAGCCTCCTAAAGCATGCGGGGTCCCGTATCCCTCGGTTCTTC. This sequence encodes CASSLLKHAGSRIPRFF.

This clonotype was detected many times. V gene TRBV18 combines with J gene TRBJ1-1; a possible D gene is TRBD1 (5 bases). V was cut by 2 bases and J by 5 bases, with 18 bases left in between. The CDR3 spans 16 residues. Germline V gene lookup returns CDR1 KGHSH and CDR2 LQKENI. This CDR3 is CASSPGGSGGRTEAFF. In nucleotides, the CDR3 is TGTGCCAGCTCACCAGGGGGAAGTGGAGGGCGGACTGAAGCTTTCTTT.

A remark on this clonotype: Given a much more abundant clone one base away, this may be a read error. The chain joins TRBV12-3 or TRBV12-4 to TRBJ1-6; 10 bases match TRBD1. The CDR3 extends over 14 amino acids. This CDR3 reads CTSSPRDRGSPLHF. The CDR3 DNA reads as TGTACCAGCAGTCCCCGGGACAGGGGTTCACCCCTCCACTTT.